This is a list of T cell receptor beta chains from one sample in a study of T-cell reconstitution after alpha-beta-depleted transplantation in children. A single record per CDR3 protein comes from TCRdb applying MiXCR to the PCR reads. Seen here are about 690,000 distinct CDR3 sequences, 16% observed once, and the top ten hold 1.1%. The sequencing here drew on PBMCs from the stem cell graft donor, taken from the stem cell graft. The receptors shown here come from a human donor who donated a stem cell graft to a child with acute myeloid leukemia. Each CDR3 is given with its conserved first and last residue. The D gene is left open where the match is weak. Not every row has a clone size; where given, it reads once, few, many or a size class.

d_call j_call v_call clone_size cdr3_nt cdr3_aa
- TRBJ1-6 TRBV7-2 many TGTGCCAGCAGCTTAGGCCAGTTCTCCTATAATTCACCCCTCCACTTT CASSLGQFSYNSPLHF
TRBD2 TRBJ2-1 TRBV5-1 - TGCGCCAGCAGCCCGTTCCTGGGGGGGGGCTACAATGAGCAGTTCTTC CASSPFLGGGYNEQFF
TRBD1 TRBJ1-2 TRBV5-1 - TGCGCCAGCAGCTTTTGGCCCGGACAGGACGAAGGCTACACCTTC CASSFWPGQDEGYTF
- TRBJ1-4 TRBV6-5 many TGTGCCAGCAGTTACTCGACTAATGAAAAACTGTTTTTT CASSYSTNEKLFF
TRBD2 TRBJ2-5 TRBV20-1 many TGCAGTGCTAGTAGGGGACTAGCGGGCGAGACCCAGTACTTC CSASRGLAGETQYF
TRBD2 TRBJ2-1 TRBV12-3/TRBV12-4 many TGTGCCAGCAGCCTAGCGGGGGCGGAGCAGTTCTTC CASSLAGAEQFF
- TRBJ2-3 TRBV6-6 many TGTGCCTGCATGGGGCGCACAGATACGCAGTATTTT CACMGRTDTQYF
TRBD2 TRBJ2-3 TRBV20-1 - TGCAGTGCCTCAGGGACTACCTTCACAGATACGCAGTATTTT CSASGTTFTDTQYF
- TRBJ1-5 TRBV20-1 few TGCAGTGCTAGAGGGCCGGACAGTTATAGCAATCAGCCCCAGCATTTT CSARGPDSYSNQPQHF
- TRBJ2-7 TRBV20-1 - TGCAGTGCTAGTGACCAGCGGGCCCTCTACGAGCAGTACTTC CSASDQRALYEQYF
TRBD2 TRBJ2-5 TRBV7-9 many TGTGCCAGCAGATCCAAGGAGCGGGGAGGAGAGACCCAGTACTTC CASRSKERGGETQYF
- TRBJ1-4 TRBV11-2 few TGTGCCAGCAGCTTTGAAGGACAACTGAAGAAACTGTTTTTT CASSFEGQLKKLFF
TRBD1 TRBJ2-2 TRBV20-1 few TGCAGTGCTACTACCCAGGGGGCGAACACCGGGGAGCTGTTTTTT CSATTQGANTGELFF
- TRBJ2-3 TRBV29-1 many TGCAGCGTTGACCTAGAGCAGGCAAGCACAGATACGCAGTATTTT CSVDLEQASTDTQYF
TRBD2 TRBJ2-1 TRBV20-1 many TGCAGTGCTAGGATTAGCGGGGTACGGGGCAATGAGCAGTTCTTC CSARISGVRGNEQFF
TRBD1 TRBJ1-1 TRBV7-9 - TGTGCCAGCAGCTTCGGACAGGGCTACACTGAAGCTTTCTTT CASSFGQGYTEAFF
- TRBJ1-1 TRBV7-2 many TGTGCCAGCGCAGGGGTGGGGGGCACTGAAGCTTTCTTT CASAGVGGTEAFF
- TRBJ1-5 TRBV27 - TGTGCCAACGGCCCCCATCAGCCCCAGCATTTT CANGPHQPQHF
- TRBJ2-7 TRBV2 - TGTGCCAGCAGTGAAACGACACCCTCCTACGAGCAGTACTTC CASSETTPSYEQYF
- TRBJ1-2 TRBV5-4 - TGTGCCAGCAGCTTGGAGCTCCTCAAGGGGGGGACTCCTAACTATGGCTACACCTTC CASSLELLKGGTPNYGYTF
TRBD2 TRBJ2-1 TRBV3-1 - TGTGCCAGCAGCCCCATTACTAGCGGGGCCTACAATGAGCAGTTCTTC CASSPITSGAYNEQFF
- TRBJ1-1 TRBV6-1 once TGTGCCAGCAGCACCCGGGGGGGTAACACTGAAGCTTTCTTT CASSTRGGNTEAFF
TRBD1 TRBJ2-7 TRBV12-3/TRBV12-4 - TGTGCCAGCAGTTGGGGACAGACAGGGCGGGAGCAGTACTTC CASSWGQTGREQYF